The 10 T cell receptor beta chains in this list originate from one sample, sequenced in a study of cytomegalovirus exposure and HLA in healthy donors. It was with 60 Vbeta and 13 Jbeta primers that the PCR ran. Only in-frame clones appear in the TCRdb table, and some are missing; sequencing was by immunoSEQ multiplex PCR. The sample comprises some 200,000 clones, 80% of which are singletons, and 0.65% rests with the top ten. Sequenced material: PBMCs. The receptors shown here come from a boy younger than 18 in good health and CMV-seronegative.

V usage is TRBV6-6 and J usage is TRBJ1-2, with 7 positions matching TRBD1. Germline V lookup: CDR1 MNHNY, CDR2 SVGAGI (reference sequence). The CDR3 runs 14 residues. V was clipped by 4 bases and J by 8 bases; unmatched bases: 10. CDR3 region: CASSSDYRGRGYTF. The CDR3 bases are TGTGCCAGCAGTTCCGACTACAGGGGTCGGGGCTACACCTTC.

This clone occurred once. J is TRBJ2-3 and V is TRBV6-4, with D possibly TRBD2 on 6 matching bases. Trimming took off 0 bases at V and 1 base at J, with 14 bases between the two ends. The CDR3 length is 17 residues. CDR1 and CDR2 from the germline V gene are MRHNA and SNTAGT. CDR3 DNA: TGTGCCAGCAGTGACTCCCCTGGCGGGAAAGGCACAGATACGCAGTATTTT. Translated, it gives CASSDSPGGKGTDTQYF.

This rearrangement joins TRBV13 to TRBJ2-7; 12 bases agree with TRBD2. The CDR3 is 15 residues long. V trimming: 5 bases; J trimming: 2 bases; junction bases outside the gene matches: 4. Germline V gene lookup returns CDR1 PRHDT and CDR2 FYEKMQ (reference sequence). CDR3 sequence: CASSTRTSGAYEQYF. The CDR3 DNA sequence: TGTGCCAGCAGCACGCGGACTAGCGGGGCCTACGAGCAGTACTTC. The complete variable domain, with remaining parts taken from reference TRBV13 and TRBJ2-7, reads AAGVIQSPRHLIKEKRETATLKCYPIPRHDTVYWYQQGPGQDPQFLISFYEKMQSDKGSIPDRFSAQQFSDYHSELNMSSLELGDSALYFCASSTRTSGAYEQYFGPGTRLTVT.

This clone was recorded only once. The chain carries TRBV7-2 and TRBJ2-5, with 10 bases that match TRBD1. With 5 bases clipped from V and 5 bases from J, the junction kept 11 bases outside the gene matches. This CDR3 has 16 amino acids. Germline loops: CDR1 SGHTA, CDR2 FQGNSA. CDR3 region: CASSPSGGDRGETQYF. The CDR3 DNA reads as TGTGCCAGCAGCCCTTCGGGAGGGGACAGGGGCGAGACCCAGTACTTC.

This clone was observed once. The V call is TRBV11-2, the J call TRBJ1-6, with a tentative D call TRBD1 (5 bases). The CDR3 has 15 amino acids. Between the trimmed V and J ends, which lost 1 base and 10 bases, there was a span of 14 bases. Per the germline V gene, CDR1 is SGHAT and CDR2 is FQNNGV. In DNA form, the CDR3 reads TGTGCCAGCAGCTTAGGTATGGGAGGGGAATCACCCCTCCACTTT. This gives the protein CASSLGMGGESPLHF.

The chain combines TRBV19 with TRBJ1-2; possibly TRBD1 for D (5 bases). The CDR3 is 13 residues long. V was clipped by 7 bases and J by 1 base, with 10 bases between them. Germline V gene data show CDR1 as LNHDA and CDR2 as SQIVND (reference sequence). CDR3 coding DNA: TGTGCCAGTACCCCGGGGGTTAACTATGGCTACACCTTC. Amino acids: CASTPGVNYGYTF.

The chain carries TRBV30 and TRBJ2-1; 8 nucleotides line up with TRBD2. The CDR3 totals 16 residues. Germline trimming cut 1 base from V and 0 bases from J; bases unmatched to any gene: 5. Per the germline V gene, CDR1 is GTSNPN and CDR2 is SVGIG (reference sequence). The CDR3 region is CAWSGGGRSSYNEQFF. The CDR3 DNA reads TGTGCCTGGAGTGGTGGCGGGAGGAGCTCCTACAATGAGCAGTTCTTC.

This clone has a handful of counts. The chain joins TRBV7-2 to TRBJ1-6, with TRBD1 as a possible D gene (6 bases). V lost 1 base and J lost 0, with 10 bases in between. CDR1 SGHTA and CDR2 FQGNSA come from the germline V gene. This CDR3 spans 17 amino acids. CDR3 in DNA: TGTGCCAGCAGCTTAGTGGGGGCGGGCTCCTATAATTCACCCCTCCACTTT. As protein: CASSLVGAGSYNSPLHF.

The genes are TRBV4-1 and TRBJ1-5; D perhaps matches TRBD1 (6 bases). Germline-derived CDR1 and CDR2 are MGHRA and YSYEKL. This CDR3 is 15 amino acids long. V lost 5 bases to trimming and J lost 0 bases, with 11 bases between them. The CDR3 protein is CASSANRDSNQPQHF. The CDR3 DNA reads as TGCGCCAGCAGCGCCAACAGGGATAGCAATCAGCCCCAGCATTTT.

The chain joins TRBV27 to TRBJ2-5; 10 bases agree with TRBD2. The CDR3 is made up of 16 amino acids. CDR1 is MNHEY, CDR2 SMNVEV, per germline (reference sequence). The V and J ends lost 9 bases and 5 bases, in that order; junction bases with no gene match: 15. The CDR3 is CASSGLADLSGETQYF. The CDR3 region has the DNA TGTGCCAGTTCCGGACTAGCGGACCTCTCCGGGGAGACCCAGTACTTC.